A selection of T cell receptor beta chains follows, all from one sample in a study of metastatic and nonmetastatic thyroid tumors. TCRdb recomputed clones from the PCR reads via MiXCR. This repertoire shows over 20,000 clones, around 26% found once; its top ten account for about 18%. Sequenced: blood. The receptors come from a male donor with papillary thyroid cancer or a benign thyroid nodule (not recorded which). Some clones in this sample may be carry-over from other donors' samples. Each CDR3 is given with its conserved first and last residue. A D gene is named only where the DNA matches it firmly. Only some rows state a clone size, as once, few, many or a class for expanded clones.

v_call	d_call	j_call	clone_size	cdr3_aa	cdr3_nt
TRBV20-1	NA	TRBJ1-1	many	CSARDWAASEAFF	TGCAGTGCTAGAGATTGGGCGGCAAGTGAAGCTTTCTTT
TRBV5-1	NA	TRBJ1-1	NA	CASSPGPSTEAFF	TGCGCCAGCAGCCCAGGGCCCAGCACTGAAGCTTTCTTT
TRBV5-5	NA	TRBJ2-7	many	CASSRAQYEQYF	TGTGCCAGCAGCCGGGCCCAGTACGAGCAGTACTTC
TRBV5-1	TRBD1	TRBJ2-4	many	CASSAWTGGAAKNIQYF	TGCGCCAGCAGCGCCTGGACAGGGGGCGCCGCCAAAAACATTCAGTACTTC
TRBV5-5	NA	TRBJ2-3	many	CASSFADTQYF	TGTGCCAGCAGCTTTGCGGATACGCAGTATTTT
TRBV6-1	NA	TRBJ1-5	NA	CARNRGGAGHPQHF	TGTGCCAGGAACCGGGGGGGCGCTGGCCATCCCCAGCATTTT
TRBV7-2	TRBD2	TRBJ2-2	many	CASSLEAAGEVFF	TGTGCCAGCAGCTTAGAGGCGGCGGGAGAGGTGTTTTTT
TRBV20-1	TRBD1	TRBJ1-5	NA	CSARVLDRGSNQPQHF	TGCAGTGCTAGAGTCCTGGACAGGGGGAGCAATCAGCCCCAGCATTTT
TRBV12-3/TRBV12-4	NA	TRBJ1-2	medium-sized	CASSLGSYGYTF	TGTGCCAGCAGTCTGGGGAGCTATGGCTACACCTTC
TRBV7-7	NA	TRBJ2-1	many	CASSQGGEQFF	TGTGCCAGCAGCCAGGGGGGTGAGCAGTTCTTC
TRBV3-1	NA	TRBJ1-1	NA	CASRGSDLGDTEALF	TGTGCCAGCAGAGGTAGCGACCTGGGGGACACTGAAGCTCTCTTT
TRBV5-5	NA	TRBJ2-6	NA	CASSSQGGAGANVLTF	TGTGCCAGCAGCTCCCAAGGTGGGGCTGGGGCCAACGTCCTGACTTTC
TRBV12-3/TRBV12-4	NA	TRBJ2-2	many	CASRPDYTGELFF	TGTGCCAGCAGACCAGACTACACCGGGGAGCTGTTTTTT
TRBV6-5	NA	TRBJ1-3	medium-sized	CASSYSDLLGGNTIYF	TGTGCCAGCAGTTACTCCGACCTCCTGGGTGGAAACACCATATATTTT
TRBV20-1	TRBD2	TRBJ2-5	many	CSARVPSGGETQYF	TGCAGTGCTAGAGTACCCTCGGGGGGGGAGACCCAGTACTTC
TRBV5-1	NA	TRBJ1-2	NA	CASSAGRALSYGYTF	TGCGCCAGCAGCGCGGGACGGGCGTTATCCTATGGCTACACCTTC
TRBV14	TRBD2	TRBJ2-1	NA	CASSPRLAGNNEQFF	TGTGCCAGCAGCCCTCGACTAGCGGGGAACAATGAGCAGTTCTTC
TRBV7-2	NA	TRBJ1-1	many	CASSPDSEAFF	TGTGCCAGCAGCCCGGACAGTGAAGCTTTCTTT
TRBV28	NA	TRBJ1-1	many	CASSFPRAGRTQNTEAFF	TGTGCCAGCAGTTTCCCCCGCGCGGGGCGGACCCAGAACACTGAAGCTTTCTTT
TRBV7-2	TRBD2	TRBJ2-5	many	CASSFQAGGQETQYF	TGTGCCAGCAGCTTCCAAGCGGGGGGACAAGAGACCCAGTACTTC
TRBV7-6	NA	TRBJ1-4	few	CASSLAGGLQELFF	TGTGCCAGCAGCTTAGCGGGGGGGTTACAGGAACTGTTTTTT
TRBV14	NA	TRBJ2-5	many	CASSQARVATQYF	TGTGCCAGCAGCCAAGCGAGGGTAGCGACCCAGTACTTC
TRBV10-3	NA	TRBJ2-3	many	CAISDTGRRTDTQYF	TGTGCCATCAGTGACACGGGAAGACGGACAGATACGCAGTATTTT
TRBV6-2/TRBV6-3	NA	TRBJ1-2	NA	CASSELPTANNGYTF	TGTGCCAGCAGCGAACTTCCCACAGCCAATAACGGCTACACCTTC
TRBV18	NA	TRBJ2-5	many	CASSPGAGPRETQYF	TGTGCCAGCTCACCAGGGGCCGGGCCACGGGAGACCCAGTACTTC
TRBV6-1	TRBD2	TRBJ2-5	many	CASSGIAGEQETQYF	TGTGCCAGCAGCGGAATCGCGGGAGAACAAGAGACCCAGTACTTC